What follows are 21 T cell receptor beta chains derived from one specimen sequenced in a study of molecular identifiers for immune sequencing clone quantification. TCRdb ran MiXCR on the PCR reads and lists one entry per CDR3 protein. Here the sample spans roughly 300,000 distinct CDR3 sequences, 24% being singletons. Material: naive CD8+ T cells from blood, with Jurkat cell RNA spiked in. As to subset: FACS-sorted CD8+CD4-CCR7+CD45RA+ naive T cells. These receptors all come from a human donor in good health. Some libraries in this study had Jurkat cell RNA spiked in.

This clonotype was seen a handful of times. The genes are TRBV4-2 and TRBJ2-7; D possibly corresponds to TRBD1 (5 bases). Germline lookup yields CDR1 LGHNA and CDR2 YNFKEQ. V lost 0 bases and J 7 bases, leaving 16 bases between the germline ends. The length of the CDR3 is 15 residues. Written as DNA, the CDR3 is TGTGCCAGCAGCCAAGATCTAGGGGAAAGCCGGGAGCAGTACTTC. Protein product: CASSQDLGESREQYF.

With respect to this clonotype: A much larger clone is a single base away; this may be a read error. The V gene is TRBV13, the J gene TRBJ2-5, with TRBD2 matching 9 bases. Germline values: CDR1 PRHDT, CDR2 FYEKMQ (reference sequence). The CDR3 is 16 amino acids. CDR3 DNA sequence: TGTGCCGGCAGCTCCAGAGTGCTAGCGGGGCAAGAGACCCAGTACTTC. Protein: CAGSSRVLAGQETQYF.

This clonotype appeared many times. The chain carries TRBV7-6 and TRBJ2-2; D not resolved. The CDR3 is 14 residues long. V dropped 1 base and J dropped 1 base, with 4 bases sitting between them. Germline V CDR1 and CDR2: SGHVS, FNYEAQ. CDR3: CASSLVGNTGELFF. CDR3 nucleotide sequence: TGTGCCAGCAGCTTAGTGGGGAACACCGGGGAGCTGTTTTTT.

Many counts were recorded for this clonotype. CDR3: CSAQAGDRVYF. CDR3 nucleotides: TGCAGTGCCCAGGCAGGGGACAGGGTGTATTTT. V is TRBV20-1 and J is TRBJ2-3; 9 bases agree with TRBD1. Germline loops: CDR1 DFQATT, CDR2 SNEGSKA (reference sequence). V lost 6 bases to trimming and J lost 14 bases; unmatched junction nucleotides: 9. The CDR3 totals 11 residues.

As for this clonotype: This may stem from a read error, because a much larger clone lies one nucleotide away. The chain employs TRBV20-1 and TRBJ2-4; the D is unclear. The CDR3 totals 15 residues. The germline gives CDR1 DFQATT, CDR2 SNEGSKA (reference sequence). The CDR3 reads CSAVSLKWPKNTQYF. CDR3 bases: TGCAGTGCTGTATCCCTGAAGTGGCCCAAAAACACTCAGTACTTC.

There are many counts of this clonotype. The J gene is TRBJ1-4, the V gene TRBV12-3 or TRBV12-4; D not certain. V was cut by 4 bases and J by 7 bases, with 10 bases left in between. The CDR3 loop spans 13 amino acids. Here the CDR3 reads CASSSPWGEKLFF. As DNA, the CDR3 is TGTGCCAGCAGTTCCCCCTGGGGTGAAAAACTGTTTTTT.

The table lists this clonotype with a few counts. The chain couples TRBV27 to TRBJ2-7, with TRBD2 identical over 14 bases. The V and J ends lost 6 bases and 3 bases, in that order; junction bases with no gene match: 10. The CDR3 contains 17 residues. Germline V gene sequence: CDR1 MNHEY, CDR2 SMNVEV (reference sequence). The CDR3 loop is CASSQSGTSGSYYEQYF. CDR3 coding DNA: TGTGCCAGCAGCCAAAGTGGGACTAGCGGGAGTTACTACGAGCAGTACTTC.

This clonotype was counted once. One end of the junction varies from germline; a read error may be responsible. J is TRBJ1-6 and V is TRBV7-9, with D possibly matching TRBD1 (6 bases). Germline V lookup: CDR1 SEHNR, CDR2 FQNEAQ (reference sequence). This CDR3 is built from 16 residues. CDR3 bases: TGTGCCGGCAGCTTAGGACAGCCTCGCTATAATTCACCCCTCCGCTTT. Amino acid sequence: CAGSLGQPRYNSPLRF.

This clonotype came up a few times. A read error may account for a junction end that differs from germline. The V gene is TRBV29-1, the J gene TRBJ2-3, with 12 bases matching TRBD2. The CDR3 extends over 19 amino acids. CDR1 SQVTM and CDR2 ANQGSEA come from the germline V gene. CDR3 loop: CSVEGLAGYGGVRTDTQYF. The DNA for the CDR3 is TGCAGCGTCGAAGGACTAGCGGGATACGGGGGTGTGCGGACAGATACGCAGTATTTT.

This clonotype was observed a few times. This chain links TRBV18 with TRBJ2-7; 7 bases agree with TRBD1. V was pared by 2 bases and J by 4 bases, with 5 bases of the junction left unmatched. This CDR3 spans 14 amino acids. Germline CDR1 KGHSH, CDR2 LQKENI. The CDR3 is CASSPSRGHYEQYF. The CDR3 coding sequence is TGTGCCAGCTCACCATCTAGGGGGCATTACGAGCAGTACTTC.

The chain couples TRBV5-1 to TRBJ2-7; perhaps TRBD2 as D (6 bases). Trimming removed 6 bases from V and 3 bases from J, with 16 bases in between. CDR1 and CDR2 from the germline V gene are SGHRS and YFSETQ. The CDR3 loop spans 14 amino acids. Written as DNA, the CDR3 is TGCGCCAGCATGGTCCGGGACTCAAGCTACGAGCAGTACTTC. Protein sequence: CASMVRDSSYEQYF.

This clonotype was detected many times. This sequence joins TRBV29-1 and TRBJ2-2, with D uncertain. V shed 7 bases and J shed 0 bases, with 9 bases lying between them. CDR3 size: 13 residues. In germline, CDR1 is SQVTM, CDR2 ANQGSEA. The CDR3 loop reads CSAAQANTGELFF. The CDR3 coding sequence is TGCAGCGCCGCCCAGGCGAACACCGGGGAGCTGTTTTTT.

Concerning this clonotype: This may come from a read error, since a much larger clone is one base off. The chain recombines TRBV29-1 with TRBJ2-5; D might be TRBD1 (7 bases). The CDR3 consists of 15 residues. Per germline, CDR1 SQVTM and CDR2 ANQGSEA. The CDR3 reads CPLVCVRGAGETQYF. In DNA, the CDR3 is TGCCCCCTCGTCTGTGTCAGGGGGGCCGGAGAGACCCAGTACTTC.

This clonotype has at least ten counts. One end of the junction does not line up with germline, which may come from a read error. This sequence joins TRBV5-1 and TRBJ2-5; D gene ambiguous. Germline-derived CDR1 and CDR2 are SGHRS and YFSETQ. The CDR3 loop spans 13 amino acids. The CDR3 loop is CASSLEQQETQYF. CDR3 nucleotides: TGTGCCAGCAGTTTAGAACAGCAAGAGACCCAGTACTTC.

Regarding this clonotype: This may arise from a read error, as a much more abundant clone is one base away. The gene calls are TRBV5-1 and TRBJ2-1; the match to TRBD2 covers 9 bases. Germline V gene data show CDR1 as SGHRS and CDR2 as YFSETQ. V lost 2 bases and J lost 8; bases outside the gene matches: 11. The CDR3 consists of 16 residues. The CDR3 region is CASSFVERGDVYEQFF. The CDR3 DNA sequence: TGCGCCAGCAGCTTCGTCGAGCGGGGGGACGTATATGAGCAGTTCTTC.

As for this clonotype: With a much larger clone just one base away, this may be a read error. The chain recombines TRBV27 with TRBJ1-1; D gene ambiguous. The CDR3 sequence is 14 residues long. Germline-derived CDR1 and CDR2 are MNHEY and SMNVEV (reference sequence). The CDR3 bases are TGTGCCAGCAGTCTCTTGTCCGGGAACACTGAAGCTCTCTTT. It is translated as CASSLLSGNTEALF.

This clonotype was recorded a few times. V is TRBV11-2 and J is TRBJ1-1, with D unclear. CDR3 length: 15 amino acids. V lost 1 base to trimming and J lost 0 bases, with 9 bases between them. Germline CDR1 SGHAT, CDR2 FQNNGV. CDR3 bases: TGTGCCAGCAGCTTAGGGAGGTCTATGAACACTGAAGCTTTCTTT. This codes for CASSLGRSMNTEAFF.

As for this clonotype: Just one base apart from a much larger clone, this may be a read error. V gene TRBV9 combines with J gene TRBJ2-3; D is possibly TRBD1 (6 bases). This CDR3 is 16 amino acids long. The germline V gene has CDR1 SGDLS and CDR2 YYNGEE. V was trimmed by 3 bases and J by 3 bases, leaving 17 bases between them. CDR3 amino acids: CASSAEGRGRTDTQYF. CDR3 nucleotides: TGTGCCAGCAGCGCAGAGGGCAGGGGAAGAACAGATACGCAGTATTTT. Variable domain in full (rest from reference TRBV9 and TRBJ2-3): DSGVTQTPKHLITATGQRVTLRCSPRSGDLSVYWYQQSLDQGLQFLIQYYNGEERAKGNILERFSAQQFPDLHSELNLSSLELGDSALYFCASSAEGRGRTDTQYFGPGTRLTVL.

As for this clonotype: A clone one base away is much larger, so this may be a read error. This chain uses TRBV6-1 with TRBJ2-3, with 9 bases matching TRBD1. Germline V CDR1 and CDR2: MNHNS, SASEGT. The CDR3 contains 14 residues. CDR3 DNA: TGTACCAGCAGTGAGGGACAGGGAGCAGATACGCAGTATTTT. Translated: CTSSEGQGADTQYF.

The chain links TRBV27 to TRBJ2-2, with 7 bases fitting TRBD2. Trimming cost V 2 bases and J 1 base; bases outside gene matches: 7. There are 17 residues in the CDR3. Germline V gene sequence: CDR1 MNHEY, CDR2 SMNVEV (reference sequence). This CDR3 reads CASSLVFASGNTGELFF. CDR3 nucleotide sequence: TGTGCCAGCAGTTTAGTCTTTGCTAGCGGGAACACCGGGGAGCTGTTTTTT.

About this clonotype itself: Sequence at one end of the junction differs from germline and may be a read error. The chain has TRBV4-3 and TRBJ1-3; D not certain. In germline, CDR1 is LGHNA, CDR2 YSLEER. CDR3 length: 15 residues. The DNA for the CDR3 is TGCACCAGCAGCCAAGATAGGACCGAAGGAAACACCATATATTTT. This gives the protein CTSSQDRTEGNTIYF.